The clone carrying this TCR beta chain has ten or more counts. The record originates from a study of regulatory T cells in long-lasting Graves disease. Stated time point: newly diagnosed GD, antithyroid drugs for less than 3 months. Researchers made the TCR library from RNA that was extracted from PBMCs. The CDR3 consists of 16 residues. Trimming cost V 3 bases and J 6 bases; bases outside gene matches: 8. Looked up from germline, CDR1 is MNHEY and CDR2 is SMNVEV (reference sequence). Both iRepertoire HTBI primers and Arm-PCR of CDR3 regions were used to build the TCR beta libraries. One entry per CDR3 protein, called by TCRdb with MiXCR from the multiplex PCR reads. The table lists 200,000 to 250,000 distinct CDR3 sequences, roughly 19% of them singletons. The same sample was also studied in work on T cells in Graves' hyperthyroidism and ophthalmopathy.

The rearrangement joins TRBV27 to TRBJ2-2; TRBD1 matches at 9 bases. This TCR came from a young woman with Graves disease. This specimen was peripheral blood mononuclear cells (PBMCs), taken at new diagnosis, from a patient treated with antithyroid drugs. CDR3 region: CASSFMGQGKPGELFF. The CDR3, as DNA: TGTGCCAGCAGTTTTATGGGACAGGGAAAACCCGGGGAGCTGTTTTTT.